A selection of T cell receptor beta chains follows, all from one sample in a study of molecular identifiers for immune sequencing clone quantification. TCRdb used MiXCR to reprocess the PCR reads, holding one entry per CDR3 protein. The sample has around 470,000 distinct CDR3 sequences; about 21% are singletons. Sequenced: naive CD8+ T cells from blood, with Jurkat cell RNA spiked in. The receptor source for this set is a human donor in good health. Some libraries in this study had Jurkat cell RNA spiked in. CDR3s include the opening cysteine and the closing phenylalanine or tryptophan. The D gene is left open where the match is weak. Rows give clone size only sometimes, using once, few, many, or a class for an expanded clone.

clone_size: many
d_call: .
j_call: TRBJ2-1
cdr3_length: 14
v_call: TRBV4-1
cdr3_aa: CASSQDPGPDEQFF
cdr3_nt: TGCGCCAGCAGCCAAGATCCTGGGCCCGATGAGCAGTTCTTC

clone_size: many
d_call: .
j_call: TRBJ1-1
cdr3_length: 12
v_call: TRBV7-2
cdr3_aa: CASSTMGTEAFF
cdr3_nt: TGTGCCAGCAGCACTATGGGGACTGAAGCTTTCTTT

clone_size: .
d_call: TRBD1
j_call: TRBJ2-7
cdr3_length: 14
v_call: TRBV20-1
cdr3_aa: CSARDLTGDYEQYF
cdr3_nt: TGCAGTGCTAGAGATCTGACAGGGGACTACGAGCAGTACTTC

clone_size: many
d_call: .
j_call: TRBJ1-5
cdr3_length: 18
v_call: TRBV13
cdr3_aa: CASSLARDTVGGNQPQHF
cdr3_nt: TGTGCCAGCAGCTTAGCCCGGGACACGGTCGGTGGCAATCAGCCCCAGCATTTT

clone_size: many
d_call: .
j_call: TRBJ2-4
cdr3_length: 16
v_call: TRBV11-2
cdr3_aa: CASSFAGDRAKNIQYF
cdr3_nt: TGTGCCAGCAGCTTCGCGGGGGACAGAGCCAAAAACATTCAGTACTTC

clone_size: few
d_call: .
j_call: TRBJ2-7
cdr3_length: 15
v_call: TRBV27
cdr3_aa: CASSLRGSLLYEQYF
cdr3_nt: TGTGCCAGCAGTTTACGTGGCAGTTTACTCTACGAGCAGTACTTC

clone_size: many
d_call: .
j_call: TRBJ2-1
cdr3_length: 15
v_call: TRBV19
cdr3_aa: CASSMAGRSPNEQFF
cdr3_nt: TGTGCCAGTAGTATGGCGGGACGGTCCCCCAATGAGCAGTTCTTC

clone_size: many
d_call: .
j_call: TRBJ2-3
cdr3_length: 14
v_call: TRBV27
cdr3_aa: CASSLLDSTDTQYF
cdr3_nt: TGTGCCAGCAGTTTATTGGACAGCACAGATACGCAGTATTTT

clone_size: few
d_call: .
j_call: TRBJ2-7
cdr3_length: 16
v_call: TRBV20-1
cdr3_aa: CSARPRVAGLVYEQYF
cdr3_nt: TGCAGTGCTAGACCCAGGGTTGCGGGACTGGTCTACGAGCAGTACTTC

clone_size: many
d_call: .
j_call: TRBJ2-4
cdr3_length: 15
v_call: TRBV7-9
cdr3_aa: CASSSSLWTVNIQYF
cdr3_nt: TGTGCCAGCAGCTCTTCCTTGTGGACAGTGAACATTCAGTACTTC

clone_size: few
d_call: TRBD1
j_call: TRBJ2-7
cdr3_length: 14
v_call: TRBV27
cdr3_aa: CASSLQGANYEQYF
cdr3_nt: TGTGCCAGCAGTTTGCAGGGGGCGAACTACGAGCAGTACTTC

clone_size: many
d_call: .
j_call: TRBJ2-7
cdr3_length: 14
v_call: TRBV4-3
cdr3_aa: CASSQERAGREQYF
cdr3_nt: TGCGCCAGCAGCCAAGAGAGGGCAGGGAGGGAGCAGTACTTC

clone_size: .
d_call: TRBD1
j_call: TRBJ2-7
cdr3_length: 14
v_call: TRBV6-2/TRBV6-3
cdr3_aa: CTSSRLDRAYEQYF
cdr3_nt: TGTACCAGCAGCCGCCTGGACAGGGCCTACGAGCAGTACTTC

clone_size: few
d_call: .
j_call: TRBJ1-2
cdr3_length: 14
v_call: TRBV23-1
cdr3_aa: CASSQPTGNYGYTF
cdr3_nt: TGCGCCAGCAGTCAACCAACAGGGAACTATGGCTACACCTTC

clone_size: few
d_call: TRBD2
j_call: TRBJ2-2
cdr3_length: 18
v_call: TRBV7-9
cdr3_aa: CASSPDSAGLGYTGELFF
cdr3_nt: TGTGCCAGCAGCCCCGATTCAGCGGGGTTGGGGTACACCGGGGAGCTGTTTTTT

clone_size: .
d_call: .
j_call: TRBJ2-7
cdr3_length: 17
v_call: TRBV3-1
cdr3_aa: CASSQDLMDPSREEQYF
cdr3_nt: TGTGCCAGCAGCCAAGACCTAATGGACCCTTCACGGGAGGAGCAGTACTTC

clone_size: .
d_call: .
j_call: TRBJ1-1
cdr3_length: 13
v_call: TRBV10-3
cdr3_aa: CAISVFMNTEAFF
cdr3_nt: TGTGCCATCAGCGTTTTTATGAACACTGAAGCTTTCTTT

clone_size: .
d_call: TRBD1
j_call: TRBJ1-1
cdr3_length: 13
v_call: TRBV5-1
cdr3_aa: CAGSFTGDTEAFF
cdr3_nt: TGCGCCGGCAGCTTTACAGGGGACACTGAAGCTTTCTTT

clone_size: few
d_call: .
j_call: TRBJ2-3
cdr3_length: 15
v_call: TRBV3-1
cdr3_aa: CASSQELGRTDTQYF
cdr3_nt: TGTGCCAGCAGCCAAGAATTAGGGCGCACAGATACGCAGTATTTT

clone_size: few
d_call: .
j_call: TRBJ1-2
cdr3_length: 14
v_call: TRBV6-1
cdr3_aa: CASTKEDGSYGYTF
cdr3_nt: TGTGCCAGCACAAAAGAGGACGGAAGCTATGGCTACACCTTC

clone_size: many
d_call: .
j_call: TRBJ2-7
cdr3_length: 14
v_call: TRBV6-2/TRBV6-3
cdr3_aa: CASSTSWSHYEQYF
cdr3_nt: TGTGCCAGCTCGACGTCCTGGTCCCACTACGAGCAGTACTTC

clone_size: many
d_call: TRBD1
j_call: TRBJ2-7
cdr3_length: 14
v_call: TRBV25-1
cdr3_aa: CASRGTVRTYEQYF
cdr3_nt: TGTGCCAGCAGGGGGACAGTTCGAACCTACGAGCAGTACTTC

clone_size: few
d_call: .
j_call: TRBJ2-7
cdr3_length: 13
v_call: TRBV6-1
cdr3_aa: CASSDADPWEQYF
cdr3_nt: TGTGCCAGCAGTGACGCTGACCCTTGGGAGCAGTACTTC

clone_size: .
d_call: .
j_call: TRBJ1-2
cdr3_length: 15
v_call: TRBV19
cdr3_aa: CATWAGMDLRYGYTF
cdr3_nt: TGTGCCACGTGGGCAGGGATGGACTTGCGCTATGGCTACACCTTC

clone_size: .
d_call: TRBD2
j_call: TRBJ2-2
cdr3_length: 17
v_call: TRBV7-9
cdr3_aa: CASSPGRTSAITGELFF
cdr3_nt: TGTGCCAGCAGCCCCGGGAGGACTAGCGCGATCACCGGGGAGCTGTTTTTT

clone_size: .
d_call: TRBD2
j_call: TRBJ2-4
cdr3_length: 20
v_call: TRBV11-3
cdr3_aa: CASSLVRVLAGVVAKNIQYF
cdr3_nt: TGTGCCAGCAGCTTAGTCCGCGTACTAGCGGGAGTGGTAGCCAAAAACATTCAGTACTTC

clone_size: many
d_call: .
j_call: TRBJ2-3
cdr3_length: 16
v_call: TRBV28
cdr3_aa: CASIPTTRSGSGTQYF
cdr3_nt: TGTGCCAGCATCCCGACTACCCGGTCGGGGTCCGGTACGCAGTATTTT

clone_size: .
d_call: .
j_call: TRBJ1-5
cdr3_length: 15
v_call: TRBV19
cdr3_aa: CASNIGVLLNQPQHF
cdr3_nt: TGTGCCAGTAATATTGGGGTACTATTGAATCAGCCCCAGCATTTT

clone_size: many
d_call: .
j_call: TRBJ2-3
cdr3_length: 13
v_call: TRBV7-9
cdr3_aa: CASSPASTDTQYF
cdr3_nt: TGTGCCAGCAGTCCTGCGAGCACAGATACGCAGTATTTT

clone_size: .
d_call: TRBD2
j_call: TRBJ2-3
cdr3_length: 17
v_call: TRBV19
cdr3_aa: CASSIPLSGSGGPETYF
cdr3_nt: TGTGCCAGTAGTATTCCCCTCTCGGGCAGCGGGGGGCCGGAAACGTATTTT

clone_size: many
d_call: .
j_call: TRBJ2-7
cdr3_length: 13
v_call: TRBV6-2/TRBV6-3
cdr3_aa: CASSYSSVLEQYF
cdr3_nt: TGTGCCAGCAGTTACTCGTCCGTCCTCGAGCAGTACTTC

clone_size: .
d_call: .
j_call: TRBJ1-5
cdr3_length: 15
v_call: TRBV19
cdr3_aa: CASSISGGWNQPQHF
cdr3_nt: TGTGCCAGTAGTATTAGCGGGGGGTGGAATCAGCCCCAGCATTTT

clone_size: few
d_call: .
j_call: TRBJ2-5
cdr3_length: 13
v_call: TRBV6-6
cdr3_aa: CASAGANQETQYF
cdr3_nt: TGTGCCAGCGCCGGGGCTAACCAAGAGACCCAGTACTTC

clone_size: many
d_call: TRBD1
j_call: TRBJ2-5
cdr3_length: 14
v_call: TRBV7-9
cdr3_aa: CASSQDRDQETQYF
cdr3_nt: TGTGCCAGCAGCCAAGACAGGGACCAAGAGACCCAGTACTTC

clone_size: .
d_call: TRBD1
j_call: TRBJ1-2
cdr3_length: 15
v_call: TRBV28
cdr3_aa: CASSSDREGTYGYTF
cdr3_nt: TGTGCCAGCAGTTCAGACAGGGAAGGCACCTATGGCTACACCTTC

clone_size: many
d_call: TRBD1
j_call: TRBJ1-2
cdr3_length: 14
v_call: TRBV5-5
cdr3_aa: CASSLVSGGNGYTF
cdr3_nt: TGTGCCAGCAGCTTGGTGTCAGGGGGCAACGGCTACACCTTC

clone_size: many
d_call: .
j_call: TRBJ1-1
cdr3_length: 14
v_call: TRBV20-1
cdr3_aa: CSARDRSQNTEAFF
cdr3_nt: TGCAGTGCTAGAGATCGGTCGCAGAACACTGAAGCTTTCTTT

clone_size: many
d_call: TRBD1
j_call: TRBJ2-5
cdr3_length: 15
v_call: TRBV7-6
cdr3_aa: CASSFWDRVQETQYF
cdr3_nt: TGTGCCAGCAGCTTCTGGGACAGGGTACAAGAGACCCAGTACTTC

clone_size: few
d_call: .
j_call: TRBJ1-5
cdr3_length: 14
v_call: TRBV10-1
cdr3_aa: CASSVAGHNQPQHF
cdr3_nt: TGCGCCAGCAGTGTCGCCGGACACAATCAGCCCCAGCATTTT

clone_size: .
d_call: .
j_call: TRBJ1-5
cdr3_length: 13
v_call: TRBV6-2/TRBV6-3
cdr3_aa: CASSTPKNQPQHF
cdr3_nt: TGTGCCAGCAGTACCCCTAAGAATCAGCCCCAGCATTTT

clone_size: many
d_call: TRBD1
j_call: TRBJ2-1
cdr3_length: 12
v_call: TRBV30
cdr3_aa: CAWIRDSNEQFF
cdr3_nt: TGTGCCTGGATAAGGGACAGCAATGAGCAGTTCTTC

clone_size: few
d_call: .
j_call: TRBJ2-7
cdr3_length: 19
v_call: TRBV28
cdr3_aa: CASSLWGPGTGAGPYEQYF
cdr3_nt: TGTGCCAGCAGTTTATGGGGCCCTGGGACGGGGGCCGGACCCTACGAGCAGTACTTC

clone_size: few
d_call: TRBD1
j_call: TRBJ2-3
cdr3_length: 15
v_call: TRBV7-9
cdr3_aa: CASSNGQGATDTQYF
cdr3_nt: TGTGCCAGCAGCAACGGACAGGGGGCCACAGATACGCAGTATTTT

clone_size: few
d_call: .
j_call: TRBJ2-1
cdr3_length: 14
v_call: TRBV24-1
cdr3_aa: CATSDFIDKNEQFF
cdr3_nt: TGTGCCACCAGTGATTTTATCGATAAAAATGAGCAGTTCTTC

clone_size: few
d_call: .
j_call: TRBJ2-5
cdr3_length: 15
v_call: TRBV24-1
cdr3_aa: CATSDLWKGQETQYF
cdr3_nt: TGTGCCACCAGTGACCTCTGGAAGGGGCAAGAGACCCAGTACTTC

clone_size: many
d_call: .
j_call: TRBJ2-3
cdr3_length: 13
v_call: TRBV27
cdr3_aa: CASSFLPPDTQYF
cdr3_nt: TGTGCCAGCAGCTTCCTACCCCCAGATACGCAGTATTTT

clone_size: .
d_call: .
j_call: TRBJ2-7
cdr3_length: 14
v_call: TRBV25-1
cdr3_aa: CASSPEAASHEQYF
cdr3_nt: TGTGCCAGCAGCCCTGAGGCGGCCAGCCACGAGCAGTACTTC

clone_size: many
d_call: TRBD2
j_call: TRBJ2-3
cdr3_length: 15
v_call: TRBV24-1
cdr3_aa: CATAGLAGVADTQYF
cdr3_nt: TGTGCCACCGCCGGACTAGCGGGAGTGGCGGATACGCAGTATTTT

clone_size: few
d_call: TRBD2
j_call: TRBJ2-3
cdr3_length: 16
v_call: TRBV27
cdr3_aa: CASRPILAGGPDTQYF
cdr3_nt: TGTGCCAGCAGACCCATACTAGCGGGAGGGCCGGATACGCAGTATTTT

clone_size: .
d_call: .
j_call: TRBJ2-1
cdr3_length: 15
v_call: TRBV7-9
cdr3_aa: CASSLRDGYHNEQFF
cdr3_nt: TGTGCCAGCAGCCTCCGGGACGGTTACCACAATGAGCAGTTCTTC

clone_size: .
d_call: .
j_call: TRBJ2-5
cdr3_length: 15
v_call: TRBV30
cdr3_aa: CASALTGEPGETQYF
cdr3_nt: TGTGCCTCCGCACTGACAGGTGAACCAGGAGAGACCCAGTACTTC

clone_size: many
d_call: .
j_call: TRBJ1-2
cdr3_length: 12
v_call: TRBV14
cdr3_aa: CASSQDYYGYTF
cdr3_nt: TGTGCCAGCAGCCAAGATTATTATGGCTACACCTTC

clone_size: many
d_call: .
j_call: TRBJ1-1
cdr3_length: 15
v_call: TRBV7-9
cdr3_aa: CASSFQSPMNTEAFF
cdr3_nt: TGTGCCAGCAGCTTTCAGAGTCCAATGAACACTGAAGCTTTCTTT

clone_size: many
d_call: .
j_call: TRBJ2-3
cdr3_length: 11
v_call: TRBV20-1
cdr3_aa: CSAEGSDTQYF
cdr3_nt: TGCAGTGCGGAGGGATCAGATACGCAGTATTTT

clone_size: few
d_call: .
j_call: TRBJ2-7
cdr3_length: 15
v_call: TRBV20-1
cdr3_aa: CSALERGRGTLEQYF
cdr3_nt: TGCAGTGCCCTCGAGAGAGGGAGGGGGACCTTAGAGCAGTACTTC